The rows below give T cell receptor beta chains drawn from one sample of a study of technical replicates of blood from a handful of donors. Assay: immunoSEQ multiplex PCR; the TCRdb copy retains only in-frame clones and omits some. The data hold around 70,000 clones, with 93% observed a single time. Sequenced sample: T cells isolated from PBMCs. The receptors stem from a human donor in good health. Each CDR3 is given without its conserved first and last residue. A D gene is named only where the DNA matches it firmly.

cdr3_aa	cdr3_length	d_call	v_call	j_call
ASSYGPTGVDRGYGYT	16	TRBD1	TRBV5-1	TRBJ1-2
ASSRTNRAGDYGYT	14	-	TRBV19	TRBJ1-2
ASSLRGRDFRWGNTGELF	18	-	TRBV13	TRBJ2-2
ASAGLTSSGYT	11	-	TRBV7-9	TRBJ1-2
ASSLSSYNEQF	11	-	TRBV11-2	TRBJ2-1
ASSLLEGQEAF	11	-	TRBV7-2	TRBJ1-1
SVEDLRKRQGAYEQY	15	TRBD1	TRBV29-1	TRBJ2-7
ASSPGTGESYNEQF	14	TRBD1	TRBV18	TRBJ2-1
ASSLLSGTGTGELF	14	TRBD2	TRBV27	TRBJ2-2
ASSQVTSGGYEQY	13	TRBD2	TRBV4-1	TRBJ2-7